The rows below give T cell receptor beta chains drawn from one sample of a study of regulatory T cells in long-lasting Graves disease. MiXCR, applied by TCRdb to the multiplex PCR reads, yields one record per CDR3 protein. The sample lists about 440,000 distinct CDR3 sequences; about a sixth were seen once. This sample also belongs to another study, concerning T cells in Graves' hyperthyroidism and ophthalmopathy.

This specimen was peripheral blood mononuclear cells (PBMCs), taken at new diagnosis, from a patient treated with antithyroid drugs. These receptors originate from a young woman with Graves disease. The CDR3 runs from the conserved cysteine through the conserved F or W. D genes are given only for firm matches. Clone size is stated in some rows and not others, as once, few, many or a class when expanded.

v_call,clone_size,j_call,cdr3_length,d_call,cdr3_aa,cdr3_nt
TRBV19,once,TRBJ1-2,11,-,CASSWLYGYTF,TGTGCCAGTAGTTGGCTCTATGGCTACACCTTC
TRBV24-1,-,TRBJ2-5,13,-,CATSEHSEETQYF,TGTGCCACCAGTGAACATAGTGAAGAGACCCAGTACTTC
TRBV10-3,many,TRBJ1-1,13,TRBD1,CAIGDRGTTEAFF,TGTGCCATCGGGGACAGGGGGACCACTGAAGCTTTCTTT
TRBV28,many,TRBJ1-5,15,TRBD1,CASSLTGGMVRPQHF,TGTGCCAGCAGCCTTACAGGGGGCATGGTACGGCCCCAGCATTTT
TRBV12-3/TRBV12-4,-,TRBJ2-7,13,-,CASSFGQRGEQYF,TGTGCCAGCAGTTTTGGTCAGCGAGGCGAGCAGTACTTC
TRBV6-6,-,TRBJ2-2,17,TRBD2,CASGYSVGLAGAGELFF,TGTGCCAGCGGTTACTCGGTGGGACTAGCGGGAGCCGGGGAGCTGTTTTTT
TRBV6-1,many,TRBJ2-1,13,TRBD2,CASSERASGEQFF,TGTGCCAGCAGTGAAAGGGCTAGCGGGGAGCAGTTCTTC
TRBV7-9,-,TRBJ1-5,12,-,CASSLESQPQHF,TGTGCCAGCAGCTTAGAAAGTCAGCCCCAGCATTTT
TRBV6-1,-,TRBJ2-2,14,-,CAARGILVTGELFF,TGTGCCGCCAGGGGCATCCTTGTCACCGGGGAGCTGTTTTTT
TRBV2,-,TRBJ1-1,14,-,CASSVQSMLAEAFF,TGTGCCAGCAGTGTTCAGAGCATGTTGGCTGAAGCTTTCTTT
TRBV10-3,many,TRBJ2-7,13,TRBD2,CALRAGDSYEQYF,TGTGCCCTCCGGGCGGGGGATTCCTACGAGCAGTACTTC
TRBV7-9,many,TRBJ1-2,14,-,CASSPWREPHGYTF,TGTGCCAGCAGCCCTTGGAGGGAACCCCATGGCTACACCTTC
TRBV28,many,TRBJ2-1,14,-,CASSFGGSYNEQFF,TGTGCCAGCAGTTTTGGAGGGAGCTACAATGAGCAGTTCTTC
TRBV10-3,-,TRBJ2-7,13,-,CATNPTGTYEQYF,TGTGCCACCAACCCAACGGGGACCTACGAGCAGTACTTC
TRBV6-1,-,TRBJ2-2,14,-,CASTMDYSTGELFF,TGTGCCAGCACCATGGACTACTCAACCGGGGAGCTGTTTTTT
TRBV5-4,-,TRBJ2-5,17,TRBD2,CASSYPELAGGRETQYF,TGTGCCAGCAGCTACCCGGAACTAGCGGGAGGGAGAGAGACCCAGTACTTC
TRBV13,many,TRBJ1-1,16,TRBD1,CASSLATGVLNTEAFF,TGTGCCAGCAGCTTAGCCACAGGGGTCTTGAACACTGAAGCTTTCTTT
TRBV10-3,many,TRBJ2-2,17,TRBD2,CAIPKTSGAANTGELFF,TGTGCCATCCCCAAGACTAGCGGGGCGGCGAACACCGGGGAGCTGTTTTTT
TRBV20-1,many,TRBJ1-5,15,-,CSATRDSYSNQPQHF,TGCAGTGCTACCCGGGACTCCTATAGCAATCAGCCCCAGCATTTT
TRBV28,few,TRBJ2-7,13,-,CASSPRGYCEQYF,TGTGCCAGCAGCCCCAGGGGATACTGCGAGCAGTACTTC